These 6 T cell receptor beta chains came from one sample sequenced in a study of response to subunit inactivated influenza vaccine. TCRdb re-derived calls from the RT-PCR reads in MiXCR, one entry per CDR3 protein. Of about 500,000 distinct CDR3 sequences in the sample, roughly 13% were seen once. This sample comprised PBMCs from blood, obtained roughly 45 days after vaccination. These receptors all come from a middle-aged man who received an inactivated influenza vaccine.

Ten or more counts support this clonotype. This chain links TRBV4-3 with TRBJ2-3; D gene ambiguous. The germline V gene encodes CDR1 LGHNA and CDR2 YSLEER. Between the trimmed V and J ends, which lost 4 bases and 0 bases, there was a span of 11 bases. The CDR3 totals 15 residues. The DNA for the CDR3 is TGCGCCAGCAGCCCCTGGTGGTCTAGCACAGATACGCAGTATTTT. This translates into CASSPWWSSTDTQYF.

There are many counts of this clonotype. The chain carries TRBV12-3 or TRBV12-4 and TRBJ2-5; D uncertain. V was cut by 3 bases and J by 3 bases, with 8 bases left in between. CDR3 size: 13 residues. CDR3 DNA sequence: TGTGCCAGCAGTTTGAGAAGAAAAGAGACCCAGTACTTC. Translating it yields CASSLRRKETQYF.

The chain links TRBV20-1 to TRBJ1-3; D is ambiguous. CDR1 and CDR2 (germline): DFQATT, SNEGSKA (reference sequence). V dropped 5 bases and J dropped 0 bases, with 14 bases sitting between them. CDR3 length: 15 residues. The CDR3 loop is CSASLVRDSGNTIYF. CDR3 nucleotides: TGCAGTGCTTCCCTGGTTAGGGACTCTGGAAACACCATATATTTT.

The J gene is TRBJ2-1, the V gene TRBV5-1, with TRBD2 matching 8 bases. There are 20 residues in the CDR3. After removal of 4 bases from V and 0 bases from J, the junction contained 18 bases not matched to a gene. Germline CDR1 SGHRS, CDR2 YFSETQ. The CDR3 region has the DNA TGCGCCAGCAGCACCCGACCGGGACTAGAAAGACCGAGCTCCTACAATGAGCAGTTCTTC. Its translation is CASSTRPGLERPSSYNEQFF.

The genes are TRBV7-2 and TRBJ2-7; D may be TRBD2 (6 bases). The CDR3 contains 14 residues. V lost 5 bases and J lost 7, with 18 bases in between. Per the germline V gene, CDR1 is SGHTA and CDR2 is FQGNSA. DNA for the CDR3: TGTGCCAGCAGCCCGTCCGGGACTTCCCGTGAGCAGTACTTC. Amino acid sequence: CASSPSGTSREQYF.

This clonotype occurred many times. This chain uses TRBV5-5 with TRBJ2-5, with 8 bases identical to TRBD1. Per germline, CDR1 SGHKS and CDR2 YYEKEE (reference sequence). The V and J ends lost 4 bases and 3 bases, in that order; junction bases with no gene match: 2. The CDR3 runs 13 residues. This CDR3 is CASSQDREETQYF. The CDR3 region has the DNA TGTGCCAGCAGCCAGGACAGGGAAGAGACCCAGTACTTC.